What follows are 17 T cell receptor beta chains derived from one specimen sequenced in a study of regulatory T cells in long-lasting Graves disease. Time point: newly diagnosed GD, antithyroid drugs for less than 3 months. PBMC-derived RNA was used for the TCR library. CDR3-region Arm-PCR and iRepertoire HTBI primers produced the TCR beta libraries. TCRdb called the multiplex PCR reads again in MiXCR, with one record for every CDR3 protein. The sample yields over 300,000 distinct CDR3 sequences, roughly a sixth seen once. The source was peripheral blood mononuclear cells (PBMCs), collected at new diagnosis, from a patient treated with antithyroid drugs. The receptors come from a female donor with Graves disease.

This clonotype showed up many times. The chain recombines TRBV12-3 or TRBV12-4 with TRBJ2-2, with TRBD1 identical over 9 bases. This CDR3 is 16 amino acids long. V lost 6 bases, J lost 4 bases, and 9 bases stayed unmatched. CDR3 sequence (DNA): TGTGCCAGCAGCTATCCGGGACAGGGTATCACCGGGGAGCTGTTTTTT. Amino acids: CASSYPGQGITGELFF.

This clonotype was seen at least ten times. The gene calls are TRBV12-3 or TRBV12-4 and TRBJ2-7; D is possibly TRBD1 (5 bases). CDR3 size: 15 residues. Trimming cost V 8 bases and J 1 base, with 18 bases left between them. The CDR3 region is CASGPTGEGSYEQYF. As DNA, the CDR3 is TGTGCCAGCGGACCAACAGGCGAAGGGTCCTACGAGCAGTACTTC.

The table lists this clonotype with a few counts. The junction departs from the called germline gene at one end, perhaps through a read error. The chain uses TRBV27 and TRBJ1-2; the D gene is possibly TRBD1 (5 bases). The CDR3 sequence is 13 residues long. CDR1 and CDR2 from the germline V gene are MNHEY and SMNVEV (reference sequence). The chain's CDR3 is CASSATVNYGFTF. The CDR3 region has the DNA TGTGCCAGCAGTGCGACAGTTAACTATGGCTTCACCTTC.

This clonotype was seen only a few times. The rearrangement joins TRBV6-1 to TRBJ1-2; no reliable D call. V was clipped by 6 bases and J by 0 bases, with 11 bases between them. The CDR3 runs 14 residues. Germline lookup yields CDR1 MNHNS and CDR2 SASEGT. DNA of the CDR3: TGTGCCAGCAGCCCTCTTAACCCTAACTATGGCTACACCTTC. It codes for CASSPLNPNYGYTF.

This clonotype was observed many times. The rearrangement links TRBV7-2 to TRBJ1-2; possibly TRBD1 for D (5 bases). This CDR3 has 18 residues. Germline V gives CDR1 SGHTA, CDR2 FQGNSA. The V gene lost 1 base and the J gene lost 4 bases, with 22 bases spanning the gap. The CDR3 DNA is TGTGCCAGCAGCTTAGAGGCGGGGGTCCAGAACGGGCCCTATGGCTACACCTTC. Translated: CASSLEAGVQNGPYGYTF.

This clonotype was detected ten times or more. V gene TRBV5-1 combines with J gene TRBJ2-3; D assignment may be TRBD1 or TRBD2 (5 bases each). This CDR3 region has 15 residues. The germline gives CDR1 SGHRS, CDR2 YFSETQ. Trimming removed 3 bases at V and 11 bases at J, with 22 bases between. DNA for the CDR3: TGCGCCAGCAGCTCATTGACCGGGACCTTCGAGGAGCAGTATTTT. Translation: CASSSLTGTFEEQYF.

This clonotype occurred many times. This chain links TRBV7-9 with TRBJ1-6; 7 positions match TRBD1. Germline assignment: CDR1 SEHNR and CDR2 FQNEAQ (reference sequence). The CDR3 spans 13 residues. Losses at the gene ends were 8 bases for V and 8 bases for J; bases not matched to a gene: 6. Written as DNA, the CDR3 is TGTGCCAGCCAGACAGGGCTCGATTCACCCCTCCACTTT. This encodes CASQTGLDSPLHF. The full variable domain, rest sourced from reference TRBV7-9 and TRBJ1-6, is DTGVSQNPRHKITKRGQNVTFRCDPISEHNRLYWYRQTLGQGPEFLTYFQNEAQLEKSRLLSDRFSAERPKGSFSTLEIQRTEQGDSAMYLCASQTGLDSPLHFGNGTRLTVT.

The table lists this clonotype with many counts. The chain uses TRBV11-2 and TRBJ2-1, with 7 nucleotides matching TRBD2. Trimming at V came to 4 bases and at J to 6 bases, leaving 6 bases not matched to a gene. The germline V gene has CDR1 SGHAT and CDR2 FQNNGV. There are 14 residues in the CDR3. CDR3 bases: TGTGCCAGCAGCTCCCGACTAGCCTCCAATGAGCAGTTCTTC. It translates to CASSSRLASNEQFF.

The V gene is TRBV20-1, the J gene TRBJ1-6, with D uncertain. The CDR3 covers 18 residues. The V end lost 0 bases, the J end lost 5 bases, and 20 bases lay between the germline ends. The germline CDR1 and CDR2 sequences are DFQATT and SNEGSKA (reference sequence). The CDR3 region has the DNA TGCAGTGCTAGAGATCACCGGGGAGGGAGTGGTAATAATTCACCCCTCCACTTT. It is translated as CSARDHRGGSGNNSPLHF.

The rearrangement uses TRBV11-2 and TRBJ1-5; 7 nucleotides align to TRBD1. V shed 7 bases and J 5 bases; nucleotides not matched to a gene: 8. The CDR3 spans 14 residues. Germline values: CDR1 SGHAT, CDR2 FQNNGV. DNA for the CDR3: TGTGCCAGCACCCTCGACAGGGTCGATCAGCCCCAGCATTTT. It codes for CASTLDRVDQPQHF.

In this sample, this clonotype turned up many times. The CDR3 reads CASSQGDTEAFF. CDR3 coding DNA: TGCGCCAGCAGCCAAGGGGATACTGAAGCTTTCTTT. V gene TRBV5-1 combines with J gene TRBJ1-1, with a tentative D call TRBD1 (5 bases). Looked up from germline, CDR1 is SGHRS and CDR2 is YFSETQ. The CDR3 runs 12 residues. The V end was cut by 4 bases, the J end by 5 bases, with 9 bases between.

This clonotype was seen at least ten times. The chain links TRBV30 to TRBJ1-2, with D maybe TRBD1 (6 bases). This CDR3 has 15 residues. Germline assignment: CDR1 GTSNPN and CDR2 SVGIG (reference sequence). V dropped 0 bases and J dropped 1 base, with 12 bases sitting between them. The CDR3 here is CAWSVWQGNNYGYTF. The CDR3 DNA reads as TGTGCCTGGAGTGTATGGCAGGGGAATAACTATGGCTACACCTTC. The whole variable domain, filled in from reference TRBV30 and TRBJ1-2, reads SQTIHQWPATLVQPVGSPLSLECTVEGTSNPNLYWYRQAAGRGLQLLFYSVGIGQISSEVPQNLSASRPQDRQFILSSKKLLLSDSGFYLCAWSVWQGNNYGYTFGSGTRLTVV.

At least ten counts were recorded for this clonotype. CDR3: CASSIGTSGGVGDEQFF. CDR3 bases: TGTGCCAGTAGTATAGGGACTAGCGGGGGGGTAGGCGATGAGCAGTTCTTC. The rearrangement links TRBV19 to TRBJ2-1; TRBD2 agrees at 15 bases. CDR3 length equals 17 residues. V was pared by 1 base and J by 8 bases, with 6 bases of the junction left unmatched. Per germline, CDR1 LNHDA and CDR2 SQIVND (reference sequence). The full variable domain, its missing parts supplied by reference TRBV19 and TRBJ2-1, is DGGITQSPKYLFRKEGQNVTLSCEQNLNHDAMYWYRQDPGQGLRLIYYSQIVNDFQKGDIAEGYSVSREKKESFPLTVTSAQKNPTAFYLCASSIGTSGGVGDEQFFGPGTRLTVL.

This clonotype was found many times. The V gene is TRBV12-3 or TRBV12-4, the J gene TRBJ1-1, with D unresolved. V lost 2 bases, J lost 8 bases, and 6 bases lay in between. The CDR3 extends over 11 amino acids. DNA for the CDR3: TGTGCCAGCAGTTTAAAGGGAGAAGCTTTCTTT. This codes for CASSLKGEAFF.

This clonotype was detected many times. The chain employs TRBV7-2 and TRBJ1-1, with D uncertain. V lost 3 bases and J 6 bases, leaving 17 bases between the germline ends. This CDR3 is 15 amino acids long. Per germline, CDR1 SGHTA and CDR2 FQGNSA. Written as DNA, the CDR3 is TGTGCCAGCAGCTTGAGCAGGCGGGCTATCGCTGAAGCTTTCTTT. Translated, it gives CASSLSRRAIAEAFF.

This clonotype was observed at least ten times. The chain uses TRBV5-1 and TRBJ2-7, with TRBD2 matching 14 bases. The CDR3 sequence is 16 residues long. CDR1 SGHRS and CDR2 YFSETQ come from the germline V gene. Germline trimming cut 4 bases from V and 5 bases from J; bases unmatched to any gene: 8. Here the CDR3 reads CASSIQGLAGEDEQYF. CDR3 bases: TGCGCCAGCAGCATACAGGGACTAGCGGGAGAGGACGAGCAGTACTTC.

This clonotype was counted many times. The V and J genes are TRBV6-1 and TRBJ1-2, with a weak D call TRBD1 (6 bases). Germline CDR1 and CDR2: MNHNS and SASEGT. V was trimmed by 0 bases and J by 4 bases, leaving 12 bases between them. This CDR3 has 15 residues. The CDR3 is CASSEALDSPYGYTF. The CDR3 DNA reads TGTGCCAGCAGTGAAGCCCTGGACAGTCCCTATGGCTACACCTTC.